The entry that follows covers one T cell receptor beta chain sequence. The antigen is not known. The read is 3 residues too short to cover the CDR3 end, so that end is filled in from the germline J gene. TCRdb's copy holds only in-frame clones and misses some; the assay was immunoSEQ multiplex PCR. This sample's clone table lists 31,000 or so clones. The data are from a study of Tregs in tolerant kidney transplant recipients. Study summary: Mixed chimerism was transient after nonmyeloablative marrow transplants from related graft donors. The study, taken as a whole, reports: Activated donor B cell expansion appeared to reveal the most relevant donor-specific TCRbeta repertoire. Changing PCR primers prevented nucleotide comparison between some patients' samples. The small number of patients limits these findings pending further validation.

The J segment lost 4 bases and the V segment lost 6 bases, leaving 3 bases of the junction unmatched. CDR3 size: 15 residues. Germline CDR1 is LNHDA and CDR2 is SQIVND (reference sequence). This sequence was found in a human donor who received a combined kidney and bone marrow transplant. The chain carries TRBV19 and TRBJ2-1; 13 bases agree with TRBD2. The specimen comprised CD8+ T cells from blood, sampled before the transplant. CDR3 loop: CASSETSGRYNEQFF. Partial CDR3 DNA: TGTGCCAGTAGCGAGACTAGCGGGAGGTACAATGAG.